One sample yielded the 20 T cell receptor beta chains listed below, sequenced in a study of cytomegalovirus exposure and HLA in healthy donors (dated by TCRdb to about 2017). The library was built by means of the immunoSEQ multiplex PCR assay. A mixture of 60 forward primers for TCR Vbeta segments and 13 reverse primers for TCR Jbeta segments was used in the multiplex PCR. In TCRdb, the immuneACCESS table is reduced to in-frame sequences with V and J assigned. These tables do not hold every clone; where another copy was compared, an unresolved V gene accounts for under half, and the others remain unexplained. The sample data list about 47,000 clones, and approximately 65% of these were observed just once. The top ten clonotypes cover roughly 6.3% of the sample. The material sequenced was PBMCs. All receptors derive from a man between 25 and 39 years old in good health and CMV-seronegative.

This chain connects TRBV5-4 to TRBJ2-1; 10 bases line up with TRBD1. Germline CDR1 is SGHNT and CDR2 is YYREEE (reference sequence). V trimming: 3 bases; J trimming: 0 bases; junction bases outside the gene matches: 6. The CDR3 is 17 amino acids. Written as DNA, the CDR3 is TGTGCCAGCAGCTCTAACCGGGACAGGGGCTCCTACAATGAGCAGTTCTTC. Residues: CASSSNRDRGSYNEQFF.

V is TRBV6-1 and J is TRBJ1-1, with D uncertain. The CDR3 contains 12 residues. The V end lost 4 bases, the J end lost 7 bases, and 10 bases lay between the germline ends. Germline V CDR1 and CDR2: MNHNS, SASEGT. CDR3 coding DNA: TGTGCCAGCAGTGTGGCATCCCTTGAAGCTTTCTTT. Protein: CASSVASLEAFF.

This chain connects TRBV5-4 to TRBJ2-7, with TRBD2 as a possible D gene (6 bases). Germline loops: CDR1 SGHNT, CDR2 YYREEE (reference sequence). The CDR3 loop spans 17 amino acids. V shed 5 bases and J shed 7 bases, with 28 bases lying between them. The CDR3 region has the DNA TGTGCCAGCAGTTCGGACCCTACACTAGCCTCCGTAGGGGAGCAGTACTTC. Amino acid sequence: CASSSDPTLASVGEQYF.

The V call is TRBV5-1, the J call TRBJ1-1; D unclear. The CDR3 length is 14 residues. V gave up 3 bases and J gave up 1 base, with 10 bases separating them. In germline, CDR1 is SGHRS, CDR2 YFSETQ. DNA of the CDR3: TGCGCCAGCAGCTCCACCACATCGAACACTGAAGCTTTCTTT. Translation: CASSSTTSNTEAFF.

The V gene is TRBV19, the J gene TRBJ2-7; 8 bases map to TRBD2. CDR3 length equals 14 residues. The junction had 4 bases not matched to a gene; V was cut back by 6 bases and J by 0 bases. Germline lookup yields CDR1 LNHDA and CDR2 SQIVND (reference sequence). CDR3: CASRPSGHSYEQYF. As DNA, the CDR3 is TGTGCCAGTAGGCCTAGCGGGCACTCCTACGAGCAGTACTTC.

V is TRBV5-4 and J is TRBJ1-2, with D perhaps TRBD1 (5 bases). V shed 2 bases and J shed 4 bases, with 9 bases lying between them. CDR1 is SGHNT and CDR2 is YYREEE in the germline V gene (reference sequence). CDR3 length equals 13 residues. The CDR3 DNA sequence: TGTGCCAGCAGCTTTAAAGGGGCCTATGGCTACACCTTC. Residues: CASSFKGAYGYTF.

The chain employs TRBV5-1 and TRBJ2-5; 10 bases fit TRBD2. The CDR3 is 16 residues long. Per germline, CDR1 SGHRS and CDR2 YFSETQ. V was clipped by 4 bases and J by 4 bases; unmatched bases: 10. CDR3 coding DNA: TGCGCCAGCAGCGGTGAGCGGGAGGGTGGGCGAGAGACCCAGTACTTC. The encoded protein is CASSGEREGGRETQYF.

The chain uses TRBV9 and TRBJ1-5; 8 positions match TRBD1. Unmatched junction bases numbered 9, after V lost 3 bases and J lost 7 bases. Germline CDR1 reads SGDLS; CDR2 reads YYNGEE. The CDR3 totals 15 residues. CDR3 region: CASSAGTGGGQPQHF. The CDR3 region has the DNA TGTGCCAGCAGCGCAGGTACAGGGGGGGGCCAGCCCCAGCATTTT.

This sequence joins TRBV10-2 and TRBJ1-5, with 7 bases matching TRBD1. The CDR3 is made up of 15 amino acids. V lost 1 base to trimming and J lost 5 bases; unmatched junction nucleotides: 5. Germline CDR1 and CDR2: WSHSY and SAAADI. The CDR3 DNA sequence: TGCGCCAGCAGTGAGTACAGGGGAACGGATCAGCCCCAGCATTTT. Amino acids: CASSEYRGTDQPQHF.

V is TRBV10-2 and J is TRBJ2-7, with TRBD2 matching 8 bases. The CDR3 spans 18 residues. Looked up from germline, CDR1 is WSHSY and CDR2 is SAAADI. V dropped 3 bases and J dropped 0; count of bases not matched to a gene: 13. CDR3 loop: CASSETGPSGRVSYEQYF. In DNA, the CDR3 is TGCGCCAGCAGTGAAACCGGGCCTAGCGGGCGTGTCTCCTACGAGCAGTACTTC.

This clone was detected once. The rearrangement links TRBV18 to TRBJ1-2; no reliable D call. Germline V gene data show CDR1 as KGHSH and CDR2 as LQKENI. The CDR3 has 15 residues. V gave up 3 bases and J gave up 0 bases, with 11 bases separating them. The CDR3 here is CASSPSERSNYGYTF. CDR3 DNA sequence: TGTGCCAGCTCACCGTCGGAGAGATCTAACTATGGCTACACCTTC.

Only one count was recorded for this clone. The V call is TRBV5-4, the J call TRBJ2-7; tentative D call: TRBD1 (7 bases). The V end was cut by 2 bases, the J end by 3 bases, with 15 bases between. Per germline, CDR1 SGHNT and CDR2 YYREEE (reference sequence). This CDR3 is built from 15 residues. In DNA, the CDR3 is TGTGCCAGCAGCTTTGGCAGGGGGGAGTTCTACGAGCAGTACTTC. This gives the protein CASSFGRGEFYEQYF.

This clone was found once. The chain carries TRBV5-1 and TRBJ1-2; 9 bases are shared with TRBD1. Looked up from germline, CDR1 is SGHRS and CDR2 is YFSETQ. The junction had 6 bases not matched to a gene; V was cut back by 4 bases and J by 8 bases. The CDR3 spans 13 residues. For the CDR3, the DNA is TGCGCCAGCAGCCAACAGGGGGCGAGAGGCTACACCTTC. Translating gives CASSQQGARGYTF.

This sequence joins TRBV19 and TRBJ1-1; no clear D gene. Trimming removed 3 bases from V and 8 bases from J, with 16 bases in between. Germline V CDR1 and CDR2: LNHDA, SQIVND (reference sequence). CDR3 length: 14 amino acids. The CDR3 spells CASSIAQHLGEAFF. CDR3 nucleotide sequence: TGTGCCAGTAGTATCGCGCAGCACCTGGGCGAAGCTTTCTTT.

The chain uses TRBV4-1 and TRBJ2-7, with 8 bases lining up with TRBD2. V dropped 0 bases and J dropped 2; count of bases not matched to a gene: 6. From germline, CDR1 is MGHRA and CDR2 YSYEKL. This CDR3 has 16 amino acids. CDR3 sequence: CASSQDRSGGTYEQYF. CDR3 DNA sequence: TGCGCCAGCAGCCAAGATCGAAGCGGGGGAACCTACGAGCAGTACTTC.

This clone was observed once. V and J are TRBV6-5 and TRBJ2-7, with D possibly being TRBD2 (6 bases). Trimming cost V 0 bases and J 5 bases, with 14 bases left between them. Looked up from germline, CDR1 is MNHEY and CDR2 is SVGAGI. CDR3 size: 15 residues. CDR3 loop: CASSYSSPSADEQYF. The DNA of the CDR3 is TGTGCCAGCAGTTACTCGAGTCCTAGCGCAGACGAGCAGTACTTC.

DNA of the CDR3: TGTGCCAGCAGCCTCGAGTCGGGACAGCAGCCCCAGCATTTT. It specifies CASSLESGQQPQHF. The chain employs TRBV7-9 and TRBJ1-5, with 7 positions matching TRBD1. CDR1 is SEHNR and CDR2 is FQNEAQ in the germline V gene (reference sequence). This CDR3 is built from 14 residues. Germline trimming cut 5 bases from V and 7 bases from J; bases unmatched to any gene: 8.

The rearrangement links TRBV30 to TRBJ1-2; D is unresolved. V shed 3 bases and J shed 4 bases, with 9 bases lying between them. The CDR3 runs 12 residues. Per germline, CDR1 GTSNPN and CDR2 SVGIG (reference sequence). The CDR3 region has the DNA TGTGCCTGGAGGACATCGAGCTATGGCTACACCTTC. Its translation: CAWRTSSYGYTF.

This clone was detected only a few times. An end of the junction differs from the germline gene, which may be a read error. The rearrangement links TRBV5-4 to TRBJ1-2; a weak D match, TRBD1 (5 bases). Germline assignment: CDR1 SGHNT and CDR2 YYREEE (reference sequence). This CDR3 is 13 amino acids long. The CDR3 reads CASSLDGDYGYPF. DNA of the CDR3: TGTGCCAGCAGCTTGGATGGGGACTATGGCTACCCCTTC.

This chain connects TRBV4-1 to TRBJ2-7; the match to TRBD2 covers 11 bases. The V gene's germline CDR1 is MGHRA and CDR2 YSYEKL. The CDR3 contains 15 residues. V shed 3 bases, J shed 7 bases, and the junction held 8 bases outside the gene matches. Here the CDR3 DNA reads TGCGCCAGCAGCCACTGGACTAGCGGGCAGTTGGAGCAGTACTTC. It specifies CASSHWTSGQLEQYF.